This is a list of T cell receptor beta chains from one sample in a study of CD8 T cells in Susac syndrome. Using its own MiXCR run on the immunoSEQ multiplex PCR reads, TCRdb lists one record per CDR3 protein. Of roughly 200,000 distinct CDR3 sequences listed, approximately 95% are singletons. What was sequenced was CD8+ T cells from PBMCs. The source is a human donor with multiple sclerosis. Both conserved end residues are part of each CDR3. The order of the fields is J gene, D gene, clone size, V gene, CDR3 protein, CDR3 DNA. A D gene is named only where the DNA matches it firmly. Not all rows give a size; the values are once, few, many and, for expanded clones, a class.

j_call: TRBJ1-1; d_call: .; clone_size: .; v_call: TRBV5-6; cdr3_aa: CASSFFRGNTEAFF; cdr3_nt: TGTGCCAGCAGCTTCTTTAGGGGGAACACTGAAGCTTTCTTT
j_call: TRBJ2-1; d_call: .; clone_size: once; v_call: TRBV2; cdr3_aa: CASRTIEDRGSEQFF; cdr3_nt: TGTGCCAGCAGGACGATCGAGGACCGAGGGAGTGAGCAGTTCTTC
j_call: TRBJ1-2; d_call: .; clone_size: .; v_call: TRBV7-9; cdr3_aa: CASSSNREKDYGYTF; cdr3_nt: TGTGCCAGCAGCTCCAACAGGGAGAAGGACTATGGCTACACCTTC
j_call: TRBJ2-7; d_call: TRBD2; clone_size: .; v_call: TRBV10-3; cdr3_aa: CAISETSAYEQYF; cdr3_nt: TGTGCCATCAGTGAGACTAGCGCCTACGAGCAGTACTTC
j_call: TRBJ2-7; d_call: .; clone_size: .; v_call: TRBV14; cdr3_aa: CASSQAWGRTYEQYF; cdr3_nt: TGTGCCAGCAGCCAAGCCTGGGGGAGAACCTACGAGCAGTACTTC
j_call: TRBJ2-7; d_call: .; clone_size: .; v_call: TRBV5-1; cdr3_aa: CASSLDGEQYF; cdr3_nt: TGCGCCAGCAGCTTGGATGGCGAGCAGTACTTC
j_call: TRBJ2-7; d_call: .; clone_size: once; v_call: TRBV30; cdr3_aa: CAWSVVSQEREQYF; cdr3_nt: TGTGCCTGGAGTGTAGTCTCTCAAGAGCGGGAGCAGTACTTC
j_call: TRBJ2-3; d_call: .; clone_size: .; v_call: TRBV6-5; cdr3_aa: CASSYYSRDTDTQYF; cdr3_nt: TGTGCCAGCAGTTACTACTCGCGGGACACAGATACGCAGTATTTT
j_call: TRBJ1-5; d_call: .; clone_size: .; v_call: TRBV27; cdr3_aa: CASSSHRVNQPQHF; cdr3_nt: TGTGCCAGCAGTTCACACAGGGTCAATCAGCCCCAGCATTTT
j_call: TRBJ2-2; d_call: .; clone_size: once; v_call: TRBV6-5; cdr3_aa: CATLGDTGELFF; cdr3_nt: TGTGCCACCTTAGGGGACACCGGGGAGCTGTTTTTT
j_call: TRBJ1-1; d_call: .; clone_size: .; v_call: TRBV13; cdr3_aa: CASSLRGYTEAFF; cdr3_nt: TGTGCCAGCAGCTTACGCGGGTACACTGAAGCTTTCTTT
j_call: TRBJ1-5; d_call: TRBD1; clone_size: .; v_call: TRBV28; cdr3_aa: CASMTGTGGGQPQHF; cdr3_nt: TGTGCCAGCATGACCGGGACAGGGGGCGGTCAGCCCCAGCATTTT
j_call: TRBJ2-1; d_call: TRBD2; clone_size: .; v_call: TRBV20-1; cdr3_aa: CSARDPAGASYNEQFF; cdr3_nt: TGCAGTGCTAGAGATCCGGCGGGAGCGTCCTACAATGAGCAGTTCTTC
j_call: TRBJ1-1; d_call: .; clone_size: .; v_call: TRBV29-1; cdr3_aa: CSVVRGGITEAFF; cdr3_nt: TGCAGCGTTGTGAGGGGGGGTATTACTGAAGCTTTCTTT
j_call: TRBJ1-1; d_call: .; clone_size: .; v_call: TRBV5-1; cdr3_aa: CASSFTGRASNTEAFF; cdr3_nt: TGCGCCAGCAGCTTCACTGGCAGGGCGAGTAACACTGAAGCTTTCTTT
j_call: TRBJ1-4; d_call: .; clone_size: .; v_call: TRBV5-1; cdr3_aa: CASSLPDEKLFF; cdr3_nt: TGCGCCAGCAGCTTGCCGGATGAAAAACTGTTTTTT
j_call: TRBJ2-1; d_call: .; clone_size: .; v_call: TRBV5-1; cdr3_aa: CASSFLSGYYNEQFF; cdr3_nt: TGCGCCAGCAGCTTCCTTTCGGGGTATTACAATGAGCAGTTCTTC
j_call: TRBJ2-7; d_call: TRBD1; clone_size: .; v_call: TRBV6-6; cdr3_aa: CASRRMTGGYEQYF; cdr3_nt: TGTGCCAGCAGGCGGATGACAGGGGGCTACGAGCAGTACTTC
j_call: TRBJ1-2; d_call: TRBD1; clone_size: .; v_call: TRBV12-3/TRBV12-4; cdr3_aa: CASSPTGVETYGYTF; cdr3_nt: TGTGCCAGCAGTCCCACAGGGGTAGAAACATATGGCTACACCTTC
j_call: TRBJ2-1; d_call: TRBD2; clone_size: .; v_call: TRBV11-2; cdr3_aa: CASSLEAPREGSYNEQFF; cdr3_nt: TGTGCCAGCAGCTTAGAGGCTCCGCGGGAGGGCTCTTACAATGAGCAGTTCTTC
j_call: TRBJ2-7; d_call: .; clone_size: .; v_call: TRBV28; cdr3_aa: CASLLTGSSYEQYF; cdr3_nt: TGTGCCAGCCTTCTAACAGGCTCCTCCTACGAGCAGTACTTC
j_call: TRBJ2-2; d_call: .; clone_size: .; v_call: TRBV9; cdr3_aa: CASSVVPNTGELFF; cdr3_nt: TGTGCCAGCAGCGTAGTACCGAACACCGGGGAGCTGTTTTTT
j_call: TRBJ1-2; d_call: TRBD1; clone_size: .; v_call: TRBV12-3/TRBV12-4; cdr3_aa: CASTPTGSYGYTF; cdr3_nt: TGTGCCAGCACCCCGACAGGGAGCTATGGCTACACCTTC
j_call: TRBJ2-7; d_call: TRBD1; clone_size: .; v_call: TRBV6-1; cdr3_aa: CASSEADRVPLYEQYF; cdr3_nt: TGTGCCAGCAGTGAGGCCGACAGGGTCCCTCTCTACGAGCAGTACTTC
j_call: TRBJ1-3; d_call: .; clone_size: once; v_call: TRBV9; cdr3_aa: CASSDGPDISGNTIYF; cdr3_nt: TGTGCCAGCAGCGACGGACCCGACATTTCTGGAAACACCATATATTTT
j_call: TRBJ2-2; d_call: .; clone_size: once; v_call: TRBV29-1; cdr3_aa: CSVAYGAQALDRSTNTGELFF; cdr3_nt: TGCAGCGTTGCTTATGGGGCACAGGCCCTGGACCGATCAACGAACACCGGGGAGCTGTTTTTT
j_call: TRBJ2-1; d_call: TRBD2; clone_size: .; v_call: TRBV19; cdr3_aa: CASSPGTSGTSMWDEQFF; cdr3_nt: TGTGCCAGTAGCCCCGGGACTAGCGGAACCTCCATGTGGGATGAGCAGTTCTTC
j_call: TRBJ1-1; d_call: .; clone_size: .; v_call: TRBV29-1; cdr3_aa: CSGVYTGFMNTEAFF; cdr3_nt: TGCAGCGGGGTTTATACAGGGTTCATGAACACTGAAGCTTTCTTT
j_call: TRBJ2-1; d_call: .; clone_size: .; v_call: TRBV12-3/TRBV12-4; cdr3_aa: CASSLVPAEQFF; cdr3_nt: TGTGCCAGCAGTTTAGTTCCCGCTGAGCAGTTCTTC
j_call: TRBJ2-5; d_call: .; clone_size: .; v_call: TRBV7-2; cdr3_aa: CASSLGESSGETQYF; cdr3_nt: TGTGCCAGCAGCTTAGGGGAGAGTTCTGGGGAGACCCAGTACTTC
j_call: TRBJ2-7; d_call: .; clone_size: .; v_call: TRBV7-9; cdr3_aa: CASSLAGGVDYEQYF; cdr3_nt: TGTGCCAGCAGCTTAGCCGGCGGGGTGGACTACGAGCAGTACTTC
j_call: TRBJ2-1; d_call: .; clone_size: .; v_call: TRBV11-2; cdr3_aa: CASSLLLSGLSGQFF; cdr3_nt: TGTGCCAGCAGCTTATTACTCTCCGGTTTGAGCGGGCAGTTCTTC
j_call: TRBJ2-1; d_call: TRBD2; clone_size: .; v_call: TRBV30; cdr3_aa: CAWSVGREEFF; cdr3_nt: TGTGCCTGGAGTGTTGGACGGGAGGAGTTCTTC
j_call: TRBJ2-3; d_call: TRBD2; clone_size: .; v_call: TRBV23-1; cdr3_aa: CASSHGRGVGTDTQYF; cdr3_nt: TGCGCCAGCAGTCATGGGAGGGGTGTGGGTACAGATACGCAGTATTTT
j_call: TRBJ2-7; d_call: TRBD1; clone_size: .; v_call: TRBV29-1; cdr3_aa: CSVEMAPWGQKNLGVYEQYF; cdr3_nt: TGCAGCGTTGAAATGGCCCCGTGGGGACAGAAGAACTTGGGAGTCTACGAGCAGTACTTC
j_call: TRBJ2-7; d_call: TRBD2; clone_size: .; v_call: TRBV23-1; cdr3_aa: CASSNQSGLAASYEQYF; cdr3_nt: TGCGCCAGCAGTAATCAATCGGGACTAGCGGCCTCCTACGAGCAGTACTTC